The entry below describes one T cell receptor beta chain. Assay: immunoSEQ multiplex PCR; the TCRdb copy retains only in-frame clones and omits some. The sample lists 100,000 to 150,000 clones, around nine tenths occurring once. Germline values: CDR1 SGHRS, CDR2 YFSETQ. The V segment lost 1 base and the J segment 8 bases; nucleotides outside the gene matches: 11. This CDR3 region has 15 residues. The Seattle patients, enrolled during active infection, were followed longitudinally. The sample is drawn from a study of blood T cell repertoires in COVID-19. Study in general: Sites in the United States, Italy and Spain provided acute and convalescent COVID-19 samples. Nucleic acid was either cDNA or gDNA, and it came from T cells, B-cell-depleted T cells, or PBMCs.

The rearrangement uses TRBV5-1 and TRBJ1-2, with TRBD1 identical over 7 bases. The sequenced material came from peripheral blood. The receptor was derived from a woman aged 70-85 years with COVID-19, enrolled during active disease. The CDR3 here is CASSLQPDRAGGYTF. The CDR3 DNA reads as TGCGCCAGCAGCTTGCAACCCGACAGGGCGGGCGGCTACACCTTC.